This T cell receptor (beta chain) was captured in a study of regulatory T cells in long-lasting Graves disease. Investigators prepared the TCR beta libraries by applying iRepertoire HTBI primers and Arm-PCR of CDR3 regions. TCRdb independently ran MiXCR on the multiplex PCR reads; one entry per CDR3 protein. The data contain almost 450,000 distinct CDR3 sequences, 16% of them singletons. Described time point: newly diagnosed GD, antithyroid drugs for less than 3 months. Construction of the TCR library relied on RNA isolated from PBMCs. A volume of 7 to 9.5 milliliters of peripheral blood was collected in EDTA tubes. This CDR3 has 15 residues. The V gene lost 1 base and the J gene lost 8 bases, with 18 bases spanning the gap. Per germline, CDR1 SGHDT and CDR2 YYEEEE. This clonotype was found a few times. These data were also reused for a study on T cells in Graves' hyperthyroidism and ophthalmopathy. That source reports: Used for diagnoses were clinical symptoms, serum thyroxine and TRAb, thyroid ultrasound and orbital computed tomography.

The source was peripheral blood mononuclear cells (PBMCs), collected at new diagnosis, from a patient treated with antithyroid drugs. This chain links TRBV5-6 with TRBJ1-1; possible D gene TRBD1, 5 bases. The TCR originated in a woman aged 25-40 years with Graves disease. The CDR3: CASSLFETVGAEAFF. CDR3 DNA sequence: TGTGCCAGCAGCTTGTTCGAGACAGTGGGCGCCGAAGCTTTCTTT.